This TCR beta chain was obtained from a study of cytomegalovirus exposure and HLA in healthy donors. Primers for the PCR totalled 60 Vbeta and 13 Jbeta. Repertoires were generated with immunoSEQ multiplex PCR, while TCRdb's copy carries only in-frame clones and drops some. The sample shows around 200,000 clones, 79% of them seen only once. Germline loops: CDR1 MGHRA, CDR2 YSYEKL. V dropped 2 bases and J dropped 0 bases, with 8 bases sitting between them. The CDR3 totals 16 residues. Sequencing was done on a sample of PBMCs. This receptor was taken from a woman between 18 and 29 years old in good health and CMV-seronegative. This sequence joins TRBV4-1 and TRBJ1-6; the D gene is possibly TRBD1 (5 bases). The CDR3: CASSQQGSSYNSPLHF. CDR3 sequence (DNA): TGCGCCAGCAGCCAACAGGGATCCTCCTATAATTCACCCCTCCACTTT.